This T cell receptor (beta chain) was sequenced in a study of CD8 T cells in ankylosing spondylitis. The V and J ends lost 2 bases and 5 bases, in that order; junction bases with no gene match: 4. The CDR3 extends over 13 amino acids. Germline CDR1 DFQATT, CDR2 SNEGSKA (reference sequence). The table lists this clonotype with many counts. TCRdb passed the 5' RACE reads through MiXCR, listing each CDR3 protein once. The table lists under 250,000 distinct CDR3 sequences, more than 9% of them singletons, with 2.6% in the top ten. The chain joins TRBV20-1 to TRBJ2-3; the match to TRBD1 covers 7 bases. Sequenced sample: blood, either unsorted or a sorted T cell fraction (not recorded which). The receptor's source is a male donor with ankylosing spondylitis or in good health (not recorded which). The DNA of the CDR3 is TGCAGTGCTAGAAGACAGGGAATAGATACGCAGTATTTT. It is translated as CSARRQGIDTQYF.